Following are 31 T cell receptor beta chains from one sample sequenced in a study of neurological immune-mediated disorders. In TCRdb, the 5' RACE reads were re-called with MiXCR into one record per CDR3 protein. The repertoire holds about 55,000 distinct CDR3 sequences, with around 4% as singletons. The sequenced sample consisted of PBMCs. Receptor source: a man aged 25-45 years with multiple sclerosis.

This clonotype occurred many times. The V gene is TRBV27, the J gene TRBJ1-1; D gene uncertain. V was clipped by 6 bases and J by 4 bases, with 9 bases between them. Germline CDR1 reads MNHEY; CDR2 reads SMNVEV (reference sequence). CDR3 length: 12 residues. CDR3 residues: CASSPGTTEAFF. The DNA of the CDR3 is TGTGCCAGCAGCCCCGGAACCACTGAAGCTTTCTTT.

This clonotype was picked up many times. The CDR3 loop reads CSAPGLAGDEQYF. DNA of the CDR3: TGCAGTGCTCCGGGACTAGCGGGAGATGAGCAGTACTTC. The chain uses TRBV20-1 and TRBJ2-7; 14 bases fit TRBD2. Germline V gene lookup returns CDR1 DFQATT and CDR2 SNEGSKA (reference sequence). This CDR3 region has 13 residues. Unmatched junction bases numbered 4, after V lost 5 bases and J lost 7 bases.

This clonotype came up many times. This chain joins TRBV4-1 and TRBJ2-1; 10 bases are shared with TRBD2. The V gene end was trimmed by 1 base and the J gene end by 1 base; junction bases not matched to a gene: 7. This CDR3 has 18 amino acids. CDR1 is MGHRA, CDR2 YSYEKL, per germline. The DNA of the CDR3 is TGCGCCAGCAGCCAAGTGACCACTAGCGGGGCATCCTACAATGAGCAGTTCTTC. Its protein product is CASSQVTTSGASYNEQFF.

This clonotype was detected many times. This rearrangement joins TRBV7-8 to TRBJ1-4; no clear D gene. Per the germline V gene, CDR1 is SGHVS and CDR2 is FQNEAQ. The CDR3 runs 13 residues. The V end was cut by 3 bases, the J end by 7 bases, with 9 bases between. The chain's CDR3 is CASSFSGVEKLFF. CDR3 coding DNA: TGTGCCAGCAGCTTCAGCGGGGTTGAAAAACTGTTTTTT.

This clonotype was detected ten times or more. CDR3 in amino acids: CASSGRTGSFGELFF. The CDR3 bases are TGTGCCAGCAGTGGGAGGACAGGGTCCTTCGGGGAGCTGTTTTTT. The rearrangement uses TRBV25-1 and TRBJ2-2, with 8 bases that match TRBD1. This CDR3 region has 15 residues. Trimming cost V 4 bases and J 7 bases; bases outside gene matches: 8. Germline V gene data show CDR1 as MGHDK and CDR2 as SYGVNS.

This clonotype has ten or more counts. Written as DNA, the CDR3 is TGCGCCAGCAGAGCGGGGGGGCTGGAAGATACGCAGTATTTT. Protein sequence: CASRAGGLEDTQYF. The chain links TRBV4-1 to TRBJ2-3; 10 bases are shared with TRBD2. Losses at the gene ends were 6 bases for V and 5 bases for J; bases not matched to a gene: 5. The CDR3 is made up of 14 amino acids. Germline CDR1 and CDR2: MGHRA and YSYEKL.

This clonotype occurred many times. This rearrangement joins TRBV6-5 to TRBJ1-1; D perhaps matches TRBD1 (6 bases). Germline assignment: CDR1 MNHEY and CDR2 SVGAGI. This CDR3 comprises 13 residues. Deletions cut 5 bases from V and 11 bases from J, with 18 bases between. The CDR3 loop is CASSPGTPSMAFF. CDR3 DNA sequence: TGTGCCAGCAGTCCAGGGACACCCTCCATGGCTTTCTTT.

This clonotype was detected many times. The chain joins TRBV10-3 to TRBJ1-5; D might be TRBD1 (5 bases). The CDR3 extends over 16 amino acids. V was shortened by 0 bases and J by 3 bases, with 12 bases between the two germline ends. The germline V gene has CDR1 ENHRY and CDR2 SYGVKD. The CDR3: CAISESTGTDNQPQHF. In nucleotides, the CDR3 is TGTGCCATCAGTGAGTCGACCGGGACCGACAATCAGCCCCAGCATTTT.

This clonotype came up many times. The rearrangement links TRBV7-2 to TRBJ2-5; D unresolved. This CDR3 contains 13 residues. V was trimmed by 1 base and J by 4 bases, leaving 7 bases between them. The germline CDR1 and CDR2 sequences are SGHTA and FQGNSA. CDR3 region: CASSLVVGETQYF. Here the CDR3 DNA reads TGTGCCAGCAGCTTAGTTGTAGGAGAGACCCAGTACTTC.

The table lists this clonotype with many counts. The chain carries TRBV5-5 and TRBJ2-1, with 8 bases matching TRBD1. CDR1 is SGHKS and CDR2 is YYEKEE in the germline V gene (reference sequence). The CDR3 totals 17 residues. The ends lost 0 bases at V and 7 bases at J; junction bases unmatched: 12. The CDR3 DNA follows: TGTGCCAGCAGCTTGGTTGCGCGGCAGGGGGCGCGAAATGAGCAGTTCTTC. It is translated as CASSLVARQGARNEQFF.

This clonotype was recorded at least ten times. V usage is TRBV7-2 and J usage is TRBJ1-2, with 7 bases matching TRBD1. J was trimmed by 3 bases and V by 5 bases; bases with no gene match: 3. CDR1 and CDR2 from the germline V gene are SGHTA and FQGNSA. The CDR3 extends over 13 amino acids. In nucleotides, the CDR3 is TGTGCCAGCAGCGACGACAGGGACTATGGCTACACCTTC. Translated, it gives CASSDDRDYGYTF. The full variable domain, rest sourced from reference TRBV7-2 and TRBJ1-2, is GAGVSQSPSNKVTEKGKDVELRCDPISGHTALYWYRQSLGQGLEFLIYFQGNSAPDKSGLPSDRFSAERTGGSVSTLTIQRTQQEDSAVYLCASSDDRDYGYTFGSGTRLTVV.

This clonotype showed up many times. The chain combines TRBV3-1 with TRBJ2-1; 7 bases fit TRBD1. CDR3 length equals 14 residues. Germline trimming cut 3 bases from V and 5 bases from J; bases unmatched to any gene: 4. Germline V gene sequence: CDR1 LGHDT, CDR2 YNNKEL (reference sequence). The CDR3 loop is CASSQTDRDNEQFF. Here the CDR3 DNA reads TGTGCCAGCAGCCAGACCGACAGGGACAATGAGCAGTTCTTC.

This clonotype was seen a handful of times. The J gene is TRBJ2-2, the V gene TRBV20-1, with a possible D match to TRBD2 (6 bases). The CDR3 loop spans 13 amino acids. Trimming took 6 bases from V and 4 from J, leaving 12 bases between them. CDR1 is DFQATT and CDR2 is SNEGSKA in the germline V gene (reference sequence). CDR3 amino acids: CSARRGSTGELFF. For the CDR3, the DNA is TGCAGTGCCCGCCGGGGGTCCACCGGGGAGCTGTTTTTT.

This clonotype was recorded at least ten times. The chain is built from TRBV9 and TRBJ2-3; weak D call: TRBD2 (5 bases). V lost 6 bases and J 9 bases, leaving 20 bases between the germline ends. The CDR3 is made up of 14 amino acids. CDR1 and CDR2 from the germline V gene are SGDLS and YYNGEE. CDR3 nucleotide sequence: TGTGCCAGCACCGAGACTACTACACAGTTCACGCAGTATTTT. Its translation is CASTETTTQFTQYF.

This clonotype has ten or more counts. The germline gene is not matched at one end of the junction; a read error may be the cause. The gene calls are TRBV10-2 and TRBJ1-5; D ambiguous. This CDR3 comprises 12 residues. Germline lookup yields CDR1 WSHSY and CDR2 SAAADI. The DNA for the CDR3 is TGCGCCACCAGCGCAGGCGGGGAACATCAGAATTTT. It yields the protein CATSAGGEHQNF.

This clonotype showed up just a few times. The chain recombines TRBV7-8 with TRBJ2-5; D gene uncertain. V lost 2 bases and J 4 bases, leaving 14 bases between the germline ends. The germline V gene encodes CDR1 SGHVS and CDR2 FQNEAQ. The CDR3 has 15 residues. CDR3 bases: TGTGCCAGCAGCTTAAGTGCCCGGAAGGGAGAGACCCAGTACTTC. Its translation: CASSLSARKGETQYF.

This clonotype was counted ten times or more. V usage is TRBV7-2 and J usage is TRBJ2-1; D remains unclear. This CDR3 comprises 12 residues. Germline CDR1 is SGHTA and CDR2 is FQGNSA. Trimming stripped 4 bases from V and 10 bases from J, with 11 bases between. CDR3 nucleotides: TGTGCCAGCAGCTCTCGCACCGTAGAGCAGTTCTTC. This encodes CASSSRTVEQFF.

This clonotype was detected ten times or more. The chain has TRBV12-3 or TRBV12-4 and TRBJ2-7; D gene uncertain. Deletions cut 2 bases from V and 2 bases from J, with 7 bases between. This CDR3 is 13 amino acids long. As DNA, the CDR3 is TGTGCCAGCAGTTTAAGGGCGACCTACGAGCAGTACTTC. As protein: CASSLRATYEQYF.

Worth noting for this clonotype: A much larger clone lies one base from this, so it may be a read error. The chain uses TRBV2 and TRBJ1-1; 8 bases line up with TRBD1. This CDR3 has 14 amino acids. The germline V gene encodes CDR1 SNHLY and CDR2 FYNNEI. This CDR3 reads CVSSTDRGLSEAFF. In nucleotides, the CDR3 is TGTGTCAGCAGTACAGACAGGGGACTTAGTGAAGCTTTCTTT.

At least ten counts were recorded for this clonotype. The J gene is TRBJ1-4, the V gene TRBV29-1; 8 positions match TRBD1. V lost 4 bases to trimming and J lost 8 bases; unmatched junction nucleotides: 3. The CDR3 is 12 amino acids. The germline CDR1 and CDR2 sequences are SQVTM and ANQGSEA. The DNA of the CDR3 is TGCAGCGTTGGGACAGGGAACGAAAAACTGTTTTTT. Translating it yields CSVGTGNEKLFF.

This clonotype was picked up many times. The genes are TRBV20-1 and TRBJ2-7; weak D call: TRBD2 (5 bases). Germline V gene data show CDR1 as DFQATT and CDR2 as SNEGSKA (reference sequence). The CDR3 consists of 15 residues. The V end was cut by 1 base, the J end by 4 bases, with 17 bases between. As DNA, the CDR3 is TGCAGTGCTAGAGTCGGGGTCGAAACCGCTTACGAGCAGTACTTC. Translation gives CSARVGVETAYEQYF.

This clonotype came up many times. The rearrangement joins TRBV11-2 to TRBJ2-1; 10 bases match TRBD2. CDR3 size: 17 residues. Germline CDR1 reads SGHAT; CDR2 reads FQNNGV. The J segment lost 6 bases and the V segment lost 2 bases, leaving 10 bases of the junction unmatched. CDR3: CASSLIPSGSGPNEQFF. CDR3 sequence (DNA): TGTGCCAGCAGCTTAATTCCTAGCGGGAGTGGGCCCAATGAGCAGTTCTTC.

This clonotype was counted at least ten times. V usage is TRBV7-9 and J usage is TRBJ2-1, with TRBD2 matching 10 bases. CDR1 is SEHNR and CDR2 is FQNEAQ in the germline V gene (reference sequence). Germline trimming cut 9 bases from V and 8 bases from J; bases unmatched to any gene: 10. This CDR3 is 14 amino acids long. DNA for the CDR3: TGTGCCAGTTTAGCGGGAGGAGTGATGGATGAGCAGTTCTTC. Translating it yields CASLAGGVMDEQFF.

This clonotype was observed many times. The chain links TRBV5-1 to TRBJ1-4; 8 bases are a match to TRBD1. This CDR3 has 18 residues. CDR1 and CDR2 from the germline V gene are SGHRS and YFSETQ. After removal of 0 bases from V and 5 bases from J, the junction contained 12 bases not matched to a gene. As DNA, the CDR3 is TGCGCCAGCAGCTTGGGTATTAGTTGGGACAGGCCCAATGAAAAACTGTTTTTT. Protein product: CASSLGISWDRPNEKLFF.

Many counts were recorded for this clonotype. The chain couples TRBV7-9 to TRBJ2-7; D is ambiguous. The CDR3 spans 12 residues. CDR1 and CDR2 from the germline V gene are SEHNR and FQNEAQ (reference sequence). Trimming pared 3 bases from V and 2 bases from J, leaving 5 bases between. This CDR3 reads CASSFIAYEQYF. CDR3 nucleotides: TGTGCCAGCAGCTTCATAGCCTACGAGCAGTACTTC.

This clonotype was counted many times. The V call is TRBV5-1, the J call TRBJ2-2; D is perhaps TRBD2 (6 bases). Trimming stripped 4 bases from V and 4 bases from J, with 14 bases between. The germline V gene has CDR1 SGHRS and CDR2 YFSETQ. The CDR3 is 15 amino acids. The CDR3 nucleotides read TGCGCCAGCAGCCGCGGGGTAGGAGCCACCGGGGAGCTGTTTTTT. This sequence encodes CASSRGVGATGELFF.

Ten or more counts support this clonotype. The V call is TRBV5-1, the J call TRBJ2-2; D possibly uses TRBD1 or TRBD2 (6 bases each). Germline V gene sequence: CDR1 SGHRS, CDR2 YFSETQ. The CDR3 spans 15 residues. Trimming left V 1 base short and J 3 bases short, with 10 bases between. The CDR3 loop reads CASSLPGADTGELFF. CDR3 nucleotides: TGCGCCAGCAGCTTGCCGGGGGCGGACACCGGGGAGCTGTTTTTT.

There are many counts of this clonotype. The chain joins TRBV3-1 to TRBJ2-7, with D unresolved. Germline V lookup: CDR1 LGHDT, CDR2 YNNKEL (reference sequence). CDR3 length equals 13 residues. Trimming took 2 bases from V and 6 from J, leaving 11 bases between them. The CDR3 reads CASSQSHLGEQYF. The CDR3 DNA reads TGTGCCAGCAGCCAATCCCACCTCGGCGAGCAGTACTTC.

This clonotype was found many times. This rearrangement joins TRBV20-1 to TRBJ2-5; D might be TRBD2 (6 bases). CDR3 size: 13 residues. Trimming left V 3 bases short and J 3 bases short, with 11 bases between. CDR1 is DFQATT, CDR2 SNEGSKA, per germline (reference sequence). This CDR3 reads CSARLVAEETQYF. The DNA for the CDR3 is TGCAGTGCTAGGCTAGTAGCGGAAGAGACCCAGTACTTC.

This clonotype was detected only a few times. The CDR3 does not end in the conserved phenylalanine or tryptophan, so this is likely a read error. The rearrangement links TRBV7-2 to TRBJ2-2; TRBD1 matches at 7 bases. V shed 3 bases, J shed 5 bases, and the junction held 3 bases outside the gene matches. Germline CDR1 and CDR2: SGHTA and FQGNSA. This CDR3 region has 14 residues. CDR3 coding DNA: TGTGCCAGCAGCTTCACAGGGGAAACCGGGGAGCTGTTTATT. Its protein product is CASSFTGETGELFI.

This clonotype has at least ten counts. The rearrangement uses TRBV5-6 and TRBJ1-5, with 7 bases fitting TRBD1. Losses at the gene ends were 4 bases for V and 2 bases for J; bases not matched to a gene: 3. The CDR3 has 14 residues. CDR1 and CDR2 (germline): SGHDT, YYEEEE. The CDR3 nucleotides are TGTGCCAGCAGCAGGACAGGAGGCAATCAGCCCCAGCATTTT. Its translation: CASSRTGGNQPQHF.